Below, 10 T cell receptor beta chains from the same sample are listed, as sequenced in a study of cytomegalovirus exposure and HLA in healthy donors. Produced via immunoSEQ multiplex PCR; TCRdb's table is partial and in-frame only. The sample holds around 170,000 clones, 88% seen once. The sequenced sample consisted of PBMCs. The source of these receptors is a man between 18 and 35 years old in good health and CMV-seronegative.

The rearrangement uses TRBV5-1 and TRBJ2-2; 9 bases align to TRBD1. V dropped 2 bases and J dropped 6; count of bases not matched to a gene: 2. This CDR3 is 14 amino acids long. In germline, CDR1 is SGHRS, CDR2 YFSETQ. Here the CDR3 DNA reads TGCGCCAGCAGCTTAACAGGGGGCTCCGGGGAGCTGTTTTTT. Translated: CASSLTGGSGELFF.

As DNA, the CDR3 is TGCAGCGTCCAATTCTCTGGGGCCAACGTCCTGACTTTC. Its protein is CSVQFSGANVLTF. The chain combines TRBV29-1 with TRBJ2-6; D is undetermined. Trimming took off 6 bases at V and 0 bases at J, with 6 bases between the two ends. This CDR3 spans 13 amino acids. Germline CDR1 and CDR2: SQVTM and ANQGSEA.

This sequence joins TRBV16 and TRBJ1-1; 7 bases are a match to TRBD1. The CDR3 runs 12 residues. V was pared by 7 bases and J by 10 bases, with 9 bases of the junction left unmatched. CDR1 and CDR2 from the germline V gene are KGHSY and FQNENV. The CDR3 region is CASTPPPGGAFF. CDR3 bases: TGTGCCAGCACCCCTCCCCCAGGGGGAGCTTTCTTT.

The chain employs TRBV7-4 and TRBJ2-7; 8 bases fit TRBD1. The CDR3 length is 18 residues. CDR1 and CDR2 from the germline V gene are SGHVT and SQSDAQ. The V segment lost 6 bases and the J segment 1 base; nucleotides outside the gene matches: 17. The CDR3 DNA sequence: TGTGCCAGCAGTCTAGCCGGAGAGTCCCACAGGGGGTCCTACGAGCAGTACGTC. This codes for CASSLAGESHRGSYEQYV.

The V and J genes are TRBV7-9 and TRBJ2-7; possibly TRBD2 for D (7 bases). V dropped 1 base and J dropped 9 bases, with 31 bases sitting between them. The CDR3 has 19 amino acids. Germline V CDR1 and CDR2: SEHNR, FQNEAQ (reference sequence). This chain's CDR3 is CASSLGGGLAELRGVLQYF. CDR3 bases: TGTGCCAGCAGCTTAGGAGGGGGGCTAGCGGAACTCCGCGGGGTGTTGCAGTACTTC.

The chain has TRBV7-9 and TRBJ2-7, with TRBD1 as a possible D gene (6 bases). CDR1 and CDR2 from the germline V gene are SEHNR and FQNEAQ (reference sequence). Trimming removed 0 bases at V and 5 bases at J, with 14 bases between. CDR3 length equals 15 residues. For the CDR3, the DNA is TGTGCCAGCAGCTTAGCATGGGGGCAGAGGAACGAGCAGTACTTC. Protein sequence: CASSLAWGQRNEQYF.

The DNA of the CDR3 is TGTGCCAGCAGTCCGTCGGGAGTCCGAGAGACCCAGTACTTC. It encodes CASSPSGVRETQYF. V is TRBV27 and J is TRBJ2-5; D is possibly TRBD2 (6 bases). Germline CDR1 reads MNHEY; CDR2 reads SMNVEV (reference sequence). This CDR3 has 14 amino acids. The V end was cut by 5 bases, the J end by 4 bases, with 14 bases between.

The V gene is TRBV6-6, the J gene TRBJ1-2; possibly TRBD1 for D (6 bases). From germline, CDR1 is MNHNY and CDR2 SVGAGI (reference sequence). V was clipped by 6 bases and J by 2 bases, with 10 bases between them. The CDR3 is 13 residues long. CDR3: CASSSTGNYGYTF. CDR3 coding DNA: TGTGCCAGCAGCTCTACAGGGAACTATGGCTACACCTTC.

V usage is TRBV7-6 and J usage is TRBJ2-3; 8 positions match TRBD2. V lost 3 bases, J lost 0 bases, and 5 bases stayed unmatched. The length of the CDR3 is 16 residues. The V gene's germline CDR1 is SGHVS and CDR2 FNYEAQ. The CDR3 region is CASSFSGASSTDTQYF. The CDR3 DNA reads as TGTGCCAGCAGCTTTAGCGGGGCCTCTAGCACAGATACGCAGTATTTT.

This clone was counted only a few times. The V gene is TRBV4-3, the J gene TRBJ2-7; D not certain. CDR3 length equals 14 residues. CDR1 is LGHNA and CDR2 is YSLEER in the germline V gene. Trimming took off 1 base at V and 3 bases at J, with 10 bases between the two ends. The CDR3 coding sequence is TGCGCCAGCAGCCAAGTGGTCAGGAACTACGAGCAGTACTTC. This codes for CASSQVVRNYEQYF.